The 26 T cell receptor beta chains in this list originate from one sample, sequenced in a study of CXCR3-negative and CXCR3-positive naive CD8 T cells (dated by TCRdb to between 2018 and 2021). Instrument on record: NextSeq 550. The Human TCR Profiling Kit (MiLaboratory) was used to make UMI-labeled 5' RACE TRB cDNA libraries. Through TCRdb reprocessing, the reads give one entry per CDR3 protein sequence; DNA is omitted. The sample's records list 20,000 to 30,000 distinct CDR3 sequences. The ten biggest clones cover less than 3.5% of the sample. The sample consisted of naive CXCR3- CD8+ T cells from blood. The sample's cell subset or site label, in plain terms: CD45RO-CCR7+CD27+CD95- naive CD8+ T cells lacking CXCR3 (TNR3-). These receptors all stem from a human donor in good health. Some clones in this sample may be carry-over from other donors' samples.

The V gene is TRBV11-2, the J gene TRBJ2-5; the TCRdb call, TRBD1, lacks DNA for checking. CDR3 length: 15 residues. The germline V gene has CDR1 SGHAT and CDR2 FQNNGV. CDR3 loop: CASSLRGGPQETQYF.

The genes are TRBV29-1 and TRBJ2-7; TCRdb reports TRBD2, a call that lacks DNA to check it against. This CDR3 has 13 residues. Looked up from germline, CDR1 is SQVTM and CDR2 is ANQGSEA. This CDR3 reads CSFRTDSHGEQYF.

The chain carries TRBV9 and TRBJ2-3; there is no DNA to check the TCRdb D call of TRBD1. The CDR3 consists of 16 residues. CDR1 SGDLS and CDR2 YYNGEE come from the germline V gene. The CDR3 sequence: CASSVPGALGGDTQYF.

The CDR3 loop is CASSQSAGELFF. The V and J genes are TRBV4-1 and TRBJ2-2. The CDR3 spans 12 residues. CDR1 and CDR2 (germline): MGHRA, YSYEKL.

The rearrangement uses TRBV7-3 and TRBJ2-1; TCRdb's D call of TRBD2 is untestable without DNA. Germline V lookup: CDR1 SGHTA, CDR2 FQGTGA. CDR3 length: 16 amino acids. The CDR3 protein is CASSRLASAAYNEQFF.

The chain has TRBV7-9 and TRBJ1-2; TCRdb reports TRBD1, a call that lacks DNA to check it against. The CDR3 is 14 residues long. Germline V lookup: CDR1 SEHNR, CDR2 FQNEAQ (reference sequence). CDR3 sequence: CASSTGTEHYGYTF.

Its frequency marks this clonotype as medium-sized (0.01 to 0.1%). The chain uses TRBV20-1 and TRBJ2-2; TCRdb gives TRBD2 as the D gene, but with no DNA this cannot be confirmed. From germline, CDR1 is DFQATT and CDR2 SNEGSKA (reference sequence). This CDR3 is 16 amino acids long. CDR3: CSARDLAGGETGELFF.

The CDR3 spells CASSLEAPGQVYNEQFF. The chain employs TRBV5-5 and TRBJ2-1; TCRdb gives TRBD1 as the D gene, but with no DNA this cannot be confirmed. Germline V gene data show CDR1 as SGHKS and CDR2 as YYEKEE (reference sequence). This CDR3 region has 17 residues.

This chain links TRBV27 with TRBJ2-1; TCRdb selects TRBD2, and the lack of DNA leaves this call unchecked. Germline CDR1 reads MNHEY; CDR2 reads SMNVEV (reference sequence). There are 18 residues in the CDR3. The CDR3 sequence: CASSLSEASGGNLNEQFF.

The J gene is TRBJ2-1, the V gene TRBV6-4; TCRdb reports TRBD2, a call that lacks DNA to check it against. The CDR3 consists of 21 residues. Germline V gene data show CDR1 as MRHNA and CDR2 as SNTAGT. The CDR3 loop is CASLEGEPLAGGGGSYNEQFF.

This chain uses TRBV7-6 with TRBJ2-3; as DNA is missing, the TRBD1 call by TCRdb cannot be tested. The germline V gene encodes CDR1 SGHVS and CDR2 FNYEAQ. There are 16 residues in the CDR3. The CDR3 loop is CASSRGDNPITDTQYF.

CDR3 amino acids: CASSLLSLGELFF. V is TRBV7-3 and J is TRBJ2-2. Germline V gene data show CDR1 as SGHTA and CDR2 as FQGTGA. The CDR3 is 13 amino acids.

The chain joins TRBV27 to TRBJ2-5; lacking DNA, the TRBD1 call made by TCRdb goes unchecked. CDR3 length: 16 residues. Germline CDR1 reads MNHEY; CDR2 reads SMNVEV (reference sequence). CDR3 protein: CASSDRDRGYRETQYF.

The chain employs TRBV20-1 and TRBJ2-7; the TCRdb call, TRBD1, lacks DNA for checking. The CDR3 totals 11 residues. Germline loops: CDR1 DFQATT, CDR2 SNEGSKA (reference sequence). This CDR3 is CSTGGSYEQYF.

This chain connects TRBV28 to TRBJ2-3; TCRdb's D call, TRBD2, is unchecked because there is no DNA. In germline, CDR1 is MDHEN, CDR2 SYDVKM. The CDR3 consists of 18 residues. The CDR3 is CASSSPYSGRAGFDTQYF.

This clonotype is classed as medium-sized by frequency. The J gene is TRBJ2-2, the V gene TRBV28. From germline, CDR1 is MDHEN and CDR2 SYDVKM. This CDR3 has 13 amino acids. CDR3 residues: CASSFVRTGELFF.

The gene calls are TRBV7-8 and TRBJ2-5; the TCRdb call, TRBD2, lacks DNA for checking. Per the germline V gene, CDR1 is SGHVS and CDR2 is FQNEAQ. The CDR3 totals 16 residues. CDR3 region: CASSLAPRGNQETQYF.

This chain links TRBV27 with TRBJ1-6; TCRdb proposes TRBD1, but this gene call is untestable without DNA. Germline CDR1 and CDR2: MNHEY and SMNVEV (reference sequence). The CDR3 length is 16 residues. CDR3 sequence reads: CASSFQGGAGYSPLHF.

The chain joins TRBV29-1 to TRBJ1-3. The CDR3 runs 14 residues. Germline lookup yields CDR1 SQVTM and CDR2 ANQGSEA. The CDR3 sequence is CSVVTTRSGNTIYF. Filled out from reference TRBV29-1 and TRBJ1-3, the complete variable domain reads SAVISQKPSRDICQRGTSLTIQCQVDSQVTMMFWYRQQPGQSLTLIATANQGSEATYESGFVIDKFPISRPNLTFSTLTVSNMSPEDSSIYLCSVVTTRSGNTIYFGEGSWLTVV.

V usage is TRBV5-1 and J usage is TRBJ2-1; TCRdb gives TRBD2 as the D gene, but with no DNA this cannot be confirmed. Germline lookup yields CDR1 SGHRS and CDR2 YFSETQ. The length of the CDR3 is 14 residues. CDR3 sequence reads: CASSLTSGNNEQFF.

The rearrangement uses TRBV12-3 or TRBV12-4 and TRBJ2-7; TCRdb returns TRBD1, unconfirmable since there is no DNA. This CDR3 has 14 residues. The CDR3: CASSPTGQGVLQYF.

The chain combines TRBV20-1 with TRBJ1-1. CDR1 is DFQATT, CDR2 SNEGSKA, per germline (reference sequence). The CDR3 loop spans 14 amino acids. The CDR3 loop is CSASYRTLNTEAFF.

The J gene is TRBJ2-5, the V gene TRBV5-1; TCRdb indicates TRBD1, and absent DNA this call remains unverified. Looked up from germline, CDR1 is SGHRS and CDR2 is YFSETQ. The CDR3 runs 14 residues. The CDR3 loop reads CASSSIGGRETQYF.

This sequence joins TRBV5-1 and TRBJ2-2. This CDR3 contains 15 residues. The germline gives CDR1 SGHRS, CDR2 YFSETQ. The CDR3 reads CASSSLHFLGGELFF.

Frequency places this clonotype as medium-sized. This sequence joins TRBV20-1 and TRBJ2-7. CDR3 size: 11 residues. Germline V gene data show CDR1 as DFQATT and CDR2 as SNEGSKA (reference sequence). CDR3 protein: CSARDSYEQYF.

V is TRBV6-5 and J is TRBJ2-1; with no DNA, the TCRdb D assignment of TRBD1 cannot be verified. This CDR3 is built from 15 residues. CDR1 and CDR2 (germline): MNHEY, SVGAGI. CDR3 amino acids: CASSSGRGSYNEQFF.